Listed below are T cell receptor beta chains from one sample, sequenced in a study of T-cell reconstitution after alpha-beta-depleted transplantation in children. TCRdb reanalysed the PCR reads using MiXCR and keeps one entry per CDR3 protein. The table lists 97,000 or so distinct CDR3 sequences, 4.5% to 7.5% of them singletons. This sample comprised PBMCs, mostly from graft donor cells, obtained 60 days after TCRalphabeta/CD19-depleted stem cell transplant. Receptor source: a female patient aged 2-9 years who had a stem cell transplant for Fanconi anemia, so the T cells may come from the graft donor. The CDR3 runs from the conserved cysteine through the conserved F or W. D genes are given only for firm matches. Part of the rows lack a size; the others show once, few, many or a class for expanded clones.

clone_size: many; v_call: TRBV28; j_call: TRBJ2-1; d_call: TRBD2; cdr3_aa: CASSRTGLAGGYNEQFF; cdr3_nt: TGTGCCAGCAGTCGAACGGGACTAGCGGGAGGTTACAATGAGCAGTTCTTC
clone_size: .; v_call: TRBV14; j_call: TRBJ2-1; d_call: .; cdr3_aa: CASSQLGTINGQFF; cdr3_nt: TGTGCCAGCAGCCAACTGGGGACCATCAATGGGCAGTTCTTC
clone_size: many; v_call: TRBV7-9; j_call: TRBJ2-5; d_call: .; cdr3_aa: CASSSRPGTQYF; cdr3_nt: TGTGCCAGCAGCTCGCGACCCGGGACCCAGTACTTC
clone_size: many; v_call: TRBV29-1; j_call: TRBJ2-3; d_call: .; cdr3_aa: CSVGGATGDTQYF; cdr3_nt: TGCAGCGTTGGAGGAGCGACAGGAGATACGCAGTATTTT
clone_size: many; v_call: TRBV12-3/TRBV12-4; j_call: TRBJ2-7; d_call: .; cdr3_aa: CASSFRTGYYEQYF; cdr3_nt: TGTGCCAGCAGTTTTAGGACCGGTTACTACGAGCAGTACTTC
clone_size: few; v_call: TRBV5-1; j_call: TRBJ1-3; d_call: .; cdr3_aa: CASSPGRTSGNTIYF; cdr3_nt: TGCGCCAGCAGCCCGGGTCGGACCTCTGGAAACACCATATATTTT
clone_size: many; v_call: TRBV2; j_call: TRBJ2-3; d_call: TRBD2; cdr3_aa: CACRLAGPTDTQYF; cdr3_nt: TGTGCCTGCAGACTAGCGGGACCCACAGATACGCAGTATTTT
clone_size: .; v_call: TRBV20-1; j_call: TRBJ2-3; d_call: .; cdr3_aa: CSARDHVRGPDTQYF; cdr3_nt: TGCAGTGCTAGAGATCACGTTCGAGGACCAGATACGCAGTATTTT
clone_size: many; v_call: TRBV27; j_call: TRBJ2-3; d_call: .; cdr3_aa: CASQLGSRDTQYF; cdr3_nt: TGTGCCAGCCAGCTGGGAAGCAGGGATACGCAGTATTTT
clone_size: many; v_call: TRBV20-1; j_call: TRBJ2-1; d_call: TRBD2; cdr3_aa: CSARTSGIGFYNEQFF; cdr3_nt: TGCAGTGCACGGACTAGCGGGATAGGGTTCTACAATGAGCAGTTCTTC
clone_size: many; v_call: TRBV6-1; j_call: TRBJ1-3; d_call: .; cdr3_aa: CASSLGNTIYF; cdr3_nt: TGTGCCAGCTCCCTTGGAAACACCATATATTTT
clone_size: many; v_call: TRBV28; j_call: TRBJ2-7; d_call: TRBD2; cdr3_aa: CASSLGPGGPPYEQYF; cdr3_nt: TGTGCCAGCAGTTTAGGGCCGGGGGGTCCCCCCTACGAGCAGTACTTC
clone_size: many; v_call: TRBV7-2; j_call: TRBJ2-3; d_call: .; cdr3_aa: CASSLSRDTQYF; cdr3_nt: TGTGCCAGCAGCTTATCAAGGGATACGCAGTATTTT
clone_size: many; v_call: TRBV29-1; j_call: TRBJ2-4; d_call: TRBD1; cdr3_aa: CSVLDRARNIQYF; cdr3_nt: TGCAGCGTCCTGGACAGGGCGCGGAACATTCAGTACTTC